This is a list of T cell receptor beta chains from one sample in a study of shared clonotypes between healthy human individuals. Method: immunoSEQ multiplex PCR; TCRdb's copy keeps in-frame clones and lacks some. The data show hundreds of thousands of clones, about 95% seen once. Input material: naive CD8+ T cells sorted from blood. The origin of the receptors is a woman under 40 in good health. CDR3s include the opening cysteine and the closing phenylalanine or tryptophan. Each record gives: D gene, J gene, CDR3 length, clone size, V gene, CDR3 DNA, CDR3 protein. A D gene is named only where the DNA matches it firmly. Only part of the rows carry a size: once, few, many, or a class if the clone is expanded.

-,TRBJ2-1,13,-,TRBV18,TGTGCCAGCTCACCGGGGCCAGCTGAAGAGCAGTTCTTC,CASSPGPAEEQFF
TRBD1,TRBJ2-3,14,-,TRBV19,TGTGCCAGTAGTCCCGGGACAGGCAGAGATACGCAGTATTTT,CASSPGTGRDTQYF
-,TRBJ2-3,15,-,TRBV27,TGTGCCAGCAGTTTATATACAGGGAGCCCAGATACGCAGTATTTT,CASSLYTGSPDTQYF
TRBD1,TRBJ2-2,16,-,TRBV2,TGTGCCAGCAGTGAAGCCCTCCCGGGACAGACCGGGGAGCTGTTTTTT,CASSEALPGQTGELFF
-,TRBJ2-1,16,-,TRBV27,TGTGCCAGCAGTTCCCCTTGGGCAGCGGGTTTGGATGAGCAGTTCTTC,CASSSPWAAGLDEQFF
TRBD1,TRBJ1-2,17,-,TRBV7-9,TGTGCCAGCAGCTCATGGACAGGGGGCGTAGAAAGCTATGGCTACACCTTC,CASSSWTGGVESYGYTF
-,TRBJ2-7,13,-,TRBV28,TGTGCCAGCAGTTTCTCAGGGTGGTACGAGCAGTACTTC,CASSFSGWYEQYF
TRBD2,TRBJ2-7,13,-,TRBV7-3,TGTGCCAGCAGCCGTACGACTAGCGGCGAGCAGTACTTC,CASSRTTSGEQYF
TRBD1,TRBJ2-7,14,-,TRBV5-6,TGTGCCAGCAGCAGCCCCGGGACAGGACGCGAGCAGTACTTC,CASSSPGTGREQYF
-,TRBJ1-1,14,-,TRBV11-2,TGTGCCAGCAGCCCCCCGGGACGGAACACTGAAGCTTTCTTT,CASSPPGRNTEAFF
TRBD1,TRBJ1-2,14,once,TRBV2,TGTGCCAGCAGTGTTGGGACAGGGGAATTTGGCTACACCTTC,CASSVGTGEFGYTF
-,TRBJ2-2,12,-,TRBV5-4,TGTGCCAGCACCCAAGTCGGAGGGGAGCTGTTTTTT,CASTQVGGELFF
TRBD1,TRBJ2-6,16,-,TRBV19,TGTGCCAGTAGTAGGGACAGTTCATCTGGGGCCAACGTCCTGACTTTC,CASSRDSSSGANVLTF
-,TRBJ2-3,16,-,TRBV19,TGTGCCAGTAGTATAGTTGAGGGCTCGGGCACAGATACGCAGTATTTT,CASSIVEGSGTDTQYF
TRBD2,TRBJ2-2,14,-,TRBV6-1,TGTGCCAGCAGTGTGCTAGCGGGAACCGGGGAGCTGTTTTTT,CASSVLAGTGELFF
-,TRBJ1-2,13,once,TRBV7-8,TGTGCCAGCAGCTTATTGGGGGCAAATGGCTACACCTTC,CASSLLGANGYTF
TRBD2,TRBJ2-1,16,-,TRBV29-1,TGCAGCGTTGAAGATTTAGGCGGGAGGGCCAGTAATGAGCAGTTCTTC,CSVEDLGGRASNEQFF
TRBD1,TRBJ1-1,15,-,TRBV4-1,TGCGCCAGCAGCGCCCGGGACAGGGCATACACTGAAGCTTTCTTT,CASSARDRAYTEAFF
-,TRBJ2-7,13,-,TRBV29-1,TGCAGCGTTAACACCGTGCGGGGCTACGAGCAGTACTTC,CSVNTVRGYEQYF
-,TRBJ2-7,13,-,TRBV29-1,TGCAGCGTTATCCCCCTGACGGGCTACGAGCAGTACTTC,CSVIPLTGYEQYF
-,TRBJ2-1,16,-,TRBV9,TGTGCCAGCAGCGTAGATTTCTCGGAGACCTACAATGAGCAGTTCTTC,CASSVDFSETYNEQFF
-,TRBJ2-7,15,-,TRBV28,TGTGCCAGCAGCCCGCCTCGACGGCCCTCCTACGAGCAGTACTTC,CASSPPRRPSYEQYF
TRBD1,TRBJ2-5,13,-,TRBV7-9,TGTGCCAGCAGCACACAGGGGCGGGAGACCCAGTACTTC,CASSTQGRETQYF
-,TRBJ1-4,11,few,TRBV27,TGTGCCAGCAGTTTTGGCGAAAAACTGTTTTTT,CASSFGEKLFF
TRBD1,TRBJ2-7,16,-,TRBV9,TGTGCCAGCAGCGTAGCTCCAATACAGGGGAGATACGAGCAGTACTTC,CASSVAPIQGRYEQYF
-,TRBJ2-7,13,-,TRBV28,TGTGCCAGCAGTAACAGGCAATCCTACGAGCAGTACTTC,CASSNRQSYEQYF
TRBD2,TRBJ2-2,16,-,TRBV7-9,TGTGCCAGCAGCTTAGAAGGACTAGGGCTGTCCGGGGAGCTGTTTTTT,CASSLEGLGLSGELFF
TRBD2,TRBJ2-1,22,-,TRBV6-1,TGTGCCAGCAGTGAAGGAGGGGCCTGGACTAGCGGGAGCATAGCGTCCTACAATGAGCAGTTCTTC,CASSEGGAWTSGSIASYNEQFF
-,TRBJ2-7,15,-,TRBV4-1,TGCGCCAGCAGCCAAGTCGCAGACGTATCCTACGAGCAGTACTTC,CASSQVADVSYEQYF
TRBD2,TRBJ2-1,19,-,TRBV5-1,TGCGCCAGCAGCTTGAAGGGCGGACTAGCGGGAGGGCTCTACAATGAGCAGTTCTTC,CASSLKGGLAGGLYNEQFF
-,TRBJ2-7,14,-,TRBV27,TGTGCCAGCAGTTTAGCGAGTGGGACATACGAGCAGTACTTC,CASSLASGTYEQYF
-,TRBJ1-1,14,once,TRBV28,TGTGCCAGCAGTTTATATGCAGGTTTCACTGAAGCTTTCTTT,CASSLYAGFTEAFF
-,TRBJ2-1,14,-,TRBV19,TGTGCCAGTAGTATAGATCTCGGGAGCGCGGAGCAGTTCTTC,CASSIDLGSAEQFF
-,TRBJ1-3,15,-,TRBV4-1,TGCGCCAGCAGCCTCCTCCGGGGGAGCGGAAACACCATATATTTT,CASSLLRGSGNTIYF
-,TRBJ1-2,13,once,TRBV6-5,TGTGCCAGCAGTTACTCGGATGACTATGGCTACACCTTC,CASSYSDDYGYTF
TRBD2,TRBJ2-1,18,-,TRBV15,TGTGCCACCAGCACCGGGACTAGCGGGAGTATAACCTACAATGAGCAGTTCTTC,CATSTGTSGSITYNEQFF
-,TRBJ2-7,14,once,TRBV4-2,TGTGCCAGCAGCCAAGATCACGGGGTCGACGAGCAGTACTTC,CASSQDHGVDEQYF
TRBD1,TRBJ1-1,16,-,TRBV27,TGTGCCAGCAGTTTATCCTCTGGGACAGGAAGGACTGAAGCTTTCTTT,CASSLSSGTGRTEAFF
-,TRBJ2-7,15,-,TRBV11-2,TGTGCCAGCAGCACCAAAGGCAGTCGAGCTTACGAGCAGTACTTC,CASSTKGSRAYEQYF
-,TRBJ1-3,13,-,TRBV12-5,TGTGCTAGTGGACACAGGGATTCGGACACCATATATTTT,CASGHRDSDTIYF
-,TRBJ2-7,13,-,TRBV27,TGTGCCAGCAGTTTCGGCTGGGGCTACGAGCAGTACTTC,CASSFGWGYEQYF
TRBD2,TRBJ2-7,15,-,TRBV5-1,TGCGCCAGCAGCTTGGTAACTAGCGGGAACTACGAGCAGTACTTC,CASSLVTSGNYEQYF
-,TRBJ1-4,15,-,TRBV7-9,TGTGCCAGCAGCTTAGGCACAAGGGGGGAAGAAAAACTGTTTTTT,CASSLGTRGEEKLFF
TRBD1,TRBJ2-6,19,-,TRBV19,TGTGCCAGTAGTATAGGGCTTACAGGGGGTGGGTCTGGGGCCAACGTCCTGACTTTC,CASSIGLTGGGSGANVLTF
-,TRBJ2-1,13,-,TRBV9,TGTGCCAGCAGTTCCACCCGAGACAATGAGCAGTTCTTC,CASSSTRDNEQFF
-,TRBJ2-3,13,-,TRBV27,TGTGCCAGCAACAGCCGGGGCGCAGATACGCAGTATTTT,CASNSRGADTQYF
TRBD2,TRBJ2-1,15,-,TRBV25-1,TGTGCCAGCAGTTTAGCGGGAGGGTTCTACAATGAGCAGTTCTTC,CASSLAGGFYNEQFF
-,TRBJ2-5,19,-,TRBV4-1,TGCGCCAGCAGCCAGCTTGAGGTGGGGGCTAGCGGAATGCTTACCACCCAGTACTTC,CASSQLEVGASGMLTTQYF
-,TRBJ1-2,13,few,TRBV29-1,TGCAGCGTTGAATTGACTTTGCCGTATGGCTACACCTTC,CSVELTLPYGYTF
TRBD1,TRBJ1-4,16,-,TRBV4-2,TGTGCCAGCAGCCCAGACCTGACAGGGAGTAATGAAAAACTGTTTTTT,CASSPDLTGSNEKLFF
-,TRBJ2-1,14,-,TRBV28,TGTGCCACAGCACTTCCAGGGTCCTACAATGAGCAGTTCTTC,CATALPGSYNEQFF
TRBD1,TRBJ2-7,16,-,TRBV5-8,TGTGCCAGCAGTGTTAGCTCCGGGACAGGGCCCTACGAGCAGTACTTC,CASSVSSGTGPYEQYF
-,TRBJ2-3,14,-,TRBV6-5,TGTGCCAGCAGTTACGCTGGGAGCACAGATACGCAGTATTTT,CASSYAGSTDTQYF